This TCR beta chain was obtained from a study of siplizumab effects on memory and regulatory T cells (dated by TCRdb to 2018 to 2020). Context from the whole study: The study looked at the effect of siplizumab, an anti-CD2 antibody, on alloreactive T-cell subsets in allogeneic mixed lymphocyte reactions made from human PBMCs. What the work shows at the level of the full study, not this receptor alone: Siplizumab significantly reduced the cumulative frequency of alloreactive sequences traceable to unstimulated CD4+ memory T cells. Unstimulated naive T cells appeared to be more diverse than memory T cells, and naive cells seemed to make a substantial contribution to the alloresponse. No functional confirmation was obtained for the suppressive function of proliferating Tregs from siplizumab cultures. About 80-96% of proliferating CD4+ or CD8+ clones could not be given a naive or memory phenotype. Because sequences at frequencies below about 10^-5 were poorly captured, only a minor fraction of alloreactive clones could be mapped back to unstimulated subsets. Of the alloreactive CD4+ clones that could be mapped, the Treg-derived share averaged roughly 73% with siplizumab compared with 26.9% in control reactions.

Receptors were amplified or captured by the immunoSEQ multiplex PCR assay. Some 100,000 TCR templates per sample were assayed by the deep sequencing platform. Genomic DNA extracted from sorted T cells was used for TCRbeta CDR3 sequencing. The authors' pipeline ran thus. The R programming language was used for clonal analysis of TCRbeta CDR3 data. Comparing unstimulated samples against CFSE-low samples taken after the reaction was how alloreactive CD4+ and CD8+ clones were defined. Regulatory or non-regulatory origin was assigned to alloreactive CD4+ clones by matching of sequences to sorted unstimulated Treg and non-Treg repertoires. The immuneACCESS repertoire file appears here via TCRdb, limited to in-frame rearrangements. These files lack a portion of the clones; in checked studies, under half of the deficit traces to unresolved V genes, and the cause of the others is not known. That table furnishes V, J and clone size, whereas the DNA furnished D and trimming. Present in this sample are some 100,000 clones, about 90% of which were seen just once. The top ten clones comprise under 0.75% of the sample.

Sorted unstimulated T cells, along with proliferating T cells recovered from mixed lymphocyte reactions, underwent TCRbeta CDR3 sequencing. Fresh whole blood from roughly ten HLA-typed healthy donors served as the source for isolating PBMCs. Unstimulated CD4+ regulatory T cells were FACS-sorted to map the origin of alloreactive clones. The germline V gene specifies MGHDK as CDR1 and SYGVNS as CDR2. Its CDR3 holds 16 amino acids, cysteine through phenylalanine. Only the CDR3 DNA stays, 48 bases, in frame from base 1. Germline trimming amounts to 5 bases on V and 5 bases on J, with 13 as the count of junction bases outside the gene matches. Concerning this clone itself: It has no known antigen specificity. No much larger clonotype is one base removed from it; base qualities were not supplied.

Material: Tregs sorted from blood. This receptor was obtained from a human donor in good health. Recombination joined TRBV25-1 with TRBJ2-7, and 9 junctional nucleotides match TRBD1. CDR3 region: CASSPPLPGQGHEQYF. The DNA is as follows: TGTGCCAGCAGTCCCCCTCTTCCGGGACAGGGCCACGAGCAGTACTTC.